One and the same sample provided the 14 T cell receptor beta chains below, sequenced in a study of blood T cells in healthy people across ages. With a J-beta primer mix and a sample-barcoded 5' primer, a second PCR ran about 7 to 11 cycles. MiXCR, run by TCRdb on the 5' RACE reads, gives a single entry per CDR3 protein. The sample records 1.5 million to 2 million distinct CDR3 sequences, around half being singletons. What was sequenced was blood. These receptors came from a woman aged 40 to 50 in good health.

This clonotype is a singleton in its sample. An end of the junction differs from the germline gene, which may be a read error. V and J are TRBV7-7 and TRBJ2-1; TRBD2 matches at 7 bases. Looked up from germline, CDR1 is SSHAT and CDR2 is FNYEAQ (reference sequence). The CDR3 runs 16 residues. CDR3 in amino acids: CASSLANGGGLDEQFF. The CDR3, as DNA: TGTGCTAGCAGCTTAGCGAATGGGGGGGGATTAGATGAGCAGTTCTTC.

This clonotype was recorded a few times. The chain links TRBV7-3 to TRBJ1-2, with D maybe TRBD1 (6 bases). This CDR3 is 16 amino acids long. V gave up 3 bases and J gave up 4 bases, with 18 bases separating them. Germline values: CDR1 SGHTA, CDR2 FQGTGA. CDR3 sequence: CASSFRGADRVYGYTF. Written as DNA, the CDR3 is TGTGCCAGCAGCTTCCGGGGGGCCGATAGAGTCTATGGCTACACCTTC.

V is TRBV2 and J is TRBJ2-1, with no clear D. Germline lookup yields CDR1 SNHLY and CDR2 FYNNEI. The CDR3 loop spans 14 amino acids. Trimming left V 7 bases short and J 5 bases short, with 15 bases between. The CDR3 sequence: CASKGELGDNEQFF. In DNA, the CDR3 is TGTGCCAGCAAAGGCGAACTCGGAGACAATGAGCAGTTCTTC.

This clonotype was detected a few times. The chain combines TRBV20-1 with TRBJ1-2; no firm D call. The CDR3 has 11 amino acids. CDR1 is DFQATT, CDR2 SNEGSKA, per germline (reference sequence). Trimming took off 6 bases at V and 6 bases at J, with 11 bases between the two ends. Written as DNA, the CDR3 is TGCAGTGCGTCGGACGGGAATGGCTACACCTTC. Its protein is CSASDGNGYTF.

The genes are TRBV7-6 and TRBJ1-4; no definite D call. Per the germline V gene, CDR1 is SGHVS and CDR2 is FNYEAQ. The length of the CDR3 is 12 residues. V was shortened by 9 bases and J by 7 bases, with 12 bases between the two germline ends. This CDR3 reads CASRLTGEKLFF. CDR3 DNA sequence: TGTGCCAGTAGGTTAACCGGTGAAAAACTGTTTTTT.

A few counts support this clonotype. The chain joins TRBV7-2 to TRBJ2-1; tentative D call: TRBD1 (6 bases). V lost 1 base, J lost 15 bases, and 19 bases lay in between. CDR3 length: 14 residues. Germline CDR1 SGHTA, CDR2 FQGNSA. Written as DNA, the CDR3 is TGTGCCAGCAGCTTAGGTGGGACCCGGGACATAACGTTCTTC. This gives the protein CASSLGGTRDITFF.

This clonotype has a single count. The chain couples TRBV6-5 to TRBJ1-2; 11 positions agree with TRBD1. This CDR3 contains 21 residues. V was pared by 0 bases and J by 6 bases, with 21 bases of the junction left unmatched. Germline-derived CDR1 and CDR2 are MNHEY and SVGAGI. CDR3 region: CASSYSGAGTGGDPTRDGYTF. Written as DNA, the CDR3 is TGTGCCAGCAGTTACTCGGGTGCCGGGACAGGGGGAGATCCCACCCGTGATGGCTACACCTTC.

As DNA, the CDR3 is TGTGCCAGCAGTTTATATACTAGCGGTCTCACCGGGGAGCTGTTTTTT. Translation: CASSLYTSGLTGELFF. The V gene is TRBV12-3 or TRBV12-4, the J gene TRBJ2-2, with 8 positions matching TRBD2. The trim removed 2 bases at V and 4 bases at J, leaving 6 bases unmatched. The CDR3 totals 16 residues.

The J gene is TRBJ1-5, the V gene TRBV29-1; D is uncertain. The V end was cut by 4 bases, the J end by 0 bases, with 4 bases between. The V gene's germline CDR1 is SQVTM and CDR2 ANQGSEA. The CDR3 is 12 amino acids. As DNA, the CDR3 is TGCAGCGTTGGGTATAGCAATCAGCCCCAGCATTTT. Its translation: CSVGYSNQPQHF.

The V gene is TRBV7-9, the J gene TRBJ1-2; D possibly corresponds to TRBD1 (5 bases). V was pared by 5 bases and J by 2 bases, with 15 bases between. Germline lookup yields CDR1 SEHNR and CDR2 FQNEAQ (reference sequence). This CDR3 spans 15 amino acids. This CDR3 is CASSPPGSGNYGYTF. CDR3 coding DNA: TGTGCCAGCAGCCCTCCAGGTTCAGGGAACTATGGCTACACCTTC.

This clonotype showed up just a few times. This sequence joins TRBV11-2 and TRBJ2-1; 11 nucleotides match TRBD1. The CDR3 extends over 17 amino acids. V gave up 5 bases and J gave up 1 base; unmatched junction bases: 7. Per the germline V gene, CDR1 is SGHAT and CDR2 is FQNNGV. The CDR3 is CASSNWDRGVSYNEQFF. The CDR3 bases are TGTGCCAGCAGCAACTGGGACAGGGGGGTTTCCTACAATGAGCAGTTCTTC.

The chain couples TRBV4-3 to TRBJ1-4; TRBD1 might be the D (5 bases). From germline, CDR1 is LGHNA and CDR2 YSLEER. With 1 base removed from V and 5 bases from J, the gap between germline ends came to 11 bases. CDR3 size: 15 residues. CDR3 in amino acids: CASSQGTWANEKLFF. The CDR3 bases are TGCGCCAGCAGCCAAGGGACATGGGCGAATGAAAAACTGTTTTTT.

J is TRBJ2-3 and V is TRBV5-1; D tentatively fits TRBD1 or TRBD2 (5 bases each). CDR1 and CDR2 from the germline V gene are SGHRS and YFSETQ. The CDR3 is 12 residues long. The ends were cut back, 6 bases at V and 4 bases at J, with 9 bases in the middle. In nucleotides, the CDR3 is TGCGCCAGCACCATGGGGGCAGATACGCAGTATTTT. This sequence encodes CASTMGADTQYF.

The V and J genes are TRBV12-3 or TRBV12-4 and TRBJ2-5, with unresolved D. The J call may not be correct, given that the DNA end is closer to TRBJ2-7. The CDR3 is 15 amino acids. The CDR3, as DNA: TGTGCCAGCAGTCCCGGACCCACTTATGACTGCGAGCAGTACTTC. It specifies CASSPGPTYDCEQYF.